These T cell receptor beta chains were read from a single sample in a study of cytomegalovirus exposure and HLA in healthy donors. Here immunoSEQ multiplex PCR was the method, and the copy in TCRdb shows in-frame clones only, minus some. The data contain some 90,000 clones, about 66% of them singletons. Sequenced material: PBMCs. The origin of the receptors is a boy younger than 18 in good health and CMV-seropositive. CDR3s include the opening cysteine and the closing phenylalanine or tryptophan. The D gene is left open where the match is weak. Clone size is stated in some rows and not others, as once, few, many or a class when expanded.

TRBJ2-3,TRBD2,TRBV9,15,-,CASCPTSGFTDTQYF,TGTGCCAGCTGCCCTACTAGCGGATTCACAGATACGCAGTATTTT
TRBJ1-1,TRBD1,TRBV18,14,once,CASSPGQVNTEAFF,TGTGCCAGCTCACCGGGACAGGTGAACACTGAAGCTTTCTTT
TRBJ2-7,-,TRBV7-2,19,-,CASSSLGRGAGGLSYEQYF,TGTGCCAGCAGCTCGCTAGGGCGGGGTGCAGGAGGATTGTCCTACGAGCAGTACTTC
TRBJ2-1,TRBD2,TRBV7-2,15,few,CASSISGGWYNEQFF,TGTGCCAGCAGCATTAGCGGGGGGTGGTACAATGAGCAGTTCTTC
TRBJ1-1,TRBD1,TRBV7-2,12,few,CASSPQDRAAFF,TGTGCCAGCAGCCCGCAAGACAGGGCTGCTTTCTTT
TRBJ2-5,-,TRBV11-1,13,-,CASSPGSRASQYF,TGTGCCAGCAGCCCCGGGTCCCGAGCGTCCCAGTACTTC
TRBJ2-7,TRBD1,TRBV11-2,13,-,CASSLDRVNEQYF,TGTGCCAGCAGCCTCGACAGGGTAAACGAGCAGTACTTC
TRBJ2-1,TRBD2,TRBV27,16,few,CASSLGTSGVYNEQFF,TGTGCCAGCAGTTTAGGGACTAGCGGGGTTTACAATGAGCAGTTCTTC
TRBJ2-3,-,TRBV5-1,18,-,CASSLAGTKGGASDTQYF,TGCGCCAGCAGCTTGGCCGGAACGAAGGGGGGGGCCTCAGATACGCAGTATTTT
TRBJ1-3,-,TRBV19,16,few,CASSIVASNAGNTIYF,TGTGCCAGTAGTATAGTCGCCAGTAATGCTGGAAACACCATATATTTT
TRBJ1-4,TRBD1,TRBV25-1,16,-,CASSRTGTGVGEKLFF,TGTGCCAGCAGTCGTACCGGGACAGGGGTAGGCGAAAAACTGTTTTTT
TRBJ2-7,-,TRBV4-3,15,-,CASSQLLAPEDEQYF,TGCGCCAGCAGCCAACTCCTAGCGCCGGAGGACGAGCAGTACTTC
TRBJ2-1,TRBD2,TRBV19,14,few,CASTSSGSSNEQFF,TGTGCCAGTACCTCTAGCGGGAGTAGCAATGAGCAGTTCTTC
TRBJ1-2,-,TRBV5-6,14,-,CASSFFRGWYGYTF,TGTGCCAGCAGCTTTTTTCGGGGTTGGTATGGCTACACCTTC
TRBJ2-6,-,TRBV5-6,17,few,CASSLRAGVDGANVLTF,TGTGCCAGCAGCCTGCGGGCAGGGGTTGATGGGGCCAACGTCCTGACTTTC
TRBJ1-1,-,TRBV30,13,-,CAWSASTGRVAFF,TGTGCCTGGAGTGCTTCAACAGGGAGGGTAGCTTTCTTT
TRBJ2-2,-,TRBV4-1,16,once,CASSQVVTVPTGELFF,TGCGCCAGCAGCCAAGTTGTAACAGTGCCTACCGGGGAGCTGTTTTTT
TRBJ1-2,-,TRBV18,11,-,CASSLETDSSF,TGTGCCAGCTCACTGGAAACGGACAGTTCGTTC
TRBJ1-4,-,TRBV11-2,14,-,CASSLGSTNEKLFF,TGTGCCAGCAGCTTGGGCAGCACTAATGAAAAACTGTTTTTT
TRBJ1-2,-,TRBV27,18,few,CASSFGQGNWVFGYGYTF,TGTGCCAGCAGTTTTGGCCAGGGTAATTGGGTTTTTGGCTATGGCTACACCTTC
TRBJ2-7,TRBD1,TRBV5-1,16,-,CASSRGQGTLSYEQYF,TGCGCCAGCAGCCGGGGACAGGGGACCCTCTCCTACGAGCAGTACTTC
TRBJ1-5,-,TRBV7-3,13,-,CASSLNPDQPQHF,TGTGCCAGCAGCCTAAATCCAGATCAGCCCCAGCATTTT
TRBJ1-2,TRBD1,TRBV30,13,few,CAWSEGAGLGYTF,TGTGCCTGGAGTGAGGGGGCCGGACTTGGCTACACCTTC
TRBJ1-1,-,TRBV7-3,12,-,CASSPGGRVAFF,TGTGCCAGCAGCCCGGGCGGGAGGGTCGCTTTCTTT
TRBJ2-7,TRBD1,TRBV6-1,15,-,CASSQQTGAQAEQYF,TGTGCCAGCAGTCAACAGACAGGGGCGCAGGCCGAGCAGTACTTC
TRBJ1-2,-,TRBV7-9,14,-,CASSLVRGEDGYTF,TGTGCCAGCAGCTTAGTGCGGGGGGAGGATGGCTACACCTTC
TRBJ2-7,TRBD2,TRBV5-6,16,-,CASSLSFEAGGREQYF,TGTGCCAGCAGCTTGTCCTTTGAAGCGGGAGGGAGAGAGCAGTACTTC
TRBJ2-7,TRBD2,TRBV7-8,17,-,CASSLEGRGARHHEQYF,TGTGCCAGCAGCTTAGAAGGGAGGGGCGCCCGTCACCACGAGCAGTACTTC
TRBJ2-7,-,TRBV5-1,15,-,CASSLGFLGGYEQYF,TGCGCCAGCAGCTTAGGGTTCTTAGGGGGCTACGAGCAGTACTTC
TRBJ1-1,-,TRBV7-9,15,-,CASSSFQTGGTEAFF,TGTGCCAGCAGCTCATTTCAGACGGGGGGGACTGAAGCTTTCTTT
TRBJ2-1,TRBD2,TRBV7-9,15,-,CASSRSGGVYNEQFF,TGTGCCAGCAGCCGTAGCGGGGGGGTTTACAATGAGCAGTTCTTC
TRBJ2-1,TRBD1,TRBV7-2,16,-,CASSPLEDRGDNEQFF,TGTGCCAGCAGCCCCCTTGAGGACAGGGGAGACAATGAGCAGTTCTTC
TRBJ1-4,-,TRBV29-1,13,-,CSGGPGVNEKLFF,TGCAGCGGGGGGCCAGGGGTTAATGAAAAACTGTTTTTT
TRBJ2-2,TRBD1,TRBV5-4,16,-,CASSLAGTGSSGELFF,TGTGCCAGCAGCTTGGCGGGGACAGGGTCAAGCGGGGAGCTGTTTTTT
TRBJ2-4,-,TRBV7-9,13,-,CASSPSVGGIQYF,TGTGCCAGCAGCCCGAGCGTCGGGGGCATTCAGTACTTC
TRBJ2-1,TRBD2,TRBV6-5,15,-,CASSYGLAGVGEQFF,TGTGCCAGCAGTTACGGACTAGCGGGAGTAGGTGAGCAGTTCTTC
TRBJ1-5,-,TRBV2,15,-,CASRPDSTVNQPQHF,TGTGCCAGCAGACCCGACAGTACAGTAAATCAGCCCCAGCATTTT
TRBJ1-2,-,TRBV30,10,-,CALREGEYPF,TGTGCCCTCAGGGAGGGAGAATACCCCTTC
TRBJ1-6,-,TRBV6-1,18,once,CASSAHGTSRLGNSPLHF,TGTGCCAGCAGTGCTCACGGGACATCTCGCCTCGGGAATTCACCCCTCCACTTT
TRBJ1-4,TRBD1,TRBV4-3,16,-,CASSQTGQGRSEKLFF,TGCGCCAGCAGCCAAACAGGACAGGGGAGGAGTGAAAAACTGTTTTTT
TRBJ1-4,-,TRBV30,12,-,CAWNRWSEKLFF,TGTGCCTGGAACAGGTGGAGTGAAAAACTGTTTTTT
TRBJ1-2,TRBD1,TRBV9,16,-,CASSASGQGVVNGYTF,TGTGCCAGCAGCGCCTCAGGACAGGGGGTTGTTAATGGCTACACCTTC
TRBJ2-7,-,TRBV7-9,13,-,CASSPTETYEQYF,TGTGCCAGCAGCCCGACAGAGACCTACGAGCAGTACTTC
TRBJ2-3,TRBD2,TRBV5-4,15,-,CASSLERGGPDTQYF,TGTGCCAGCAGCTTGGAACGGGGGGGCCCAGATACGCAGTATTTT
TRBJ2-2,-,TRBV7-9,13,few,CASSFDRTGELFF,TGTGCCAGCAGCTTCGACAGGACCGGGGAGCTGTTTTTT
TRBJ2-3,-,TRBV28,12,few,CASSASADTQYF,TGTGCCAGCAGCGCCAGTGCAGATACGCAGTATTTT